Presented here are 16 T cell receptor beta chains from one specimen sequenced in a study of shared clonotypes between healthy human individuals. Profiling relied on immunoSEQ multiplex PCR, and the TCRdb table lists in-frame clones only, not all of them. This sample has about 690,000 clones, with roughly 91% found just once. Sequencing was carried out using memory CD8+ T cells from PBMCs. Subset meaning: CD45RO+ cells pooled with CCR7-negative TemRA cells. The receptor set was obtained from a man aged 18 to 29 in good health. Some clones in this sample may be carry-over from other donors' samples.

This chain joins TRBV7-8 and TRBJ2-2; 9 bases align to TRBD2. Looked up from germline, CDR1 is SGHVS and CDR2 is FQNEAQ. CDR3 size: 15 residues. Trimming took 5 bases from V and 5 from J; bases not matched to a gene: 6. The CDR3 protein is CASSLGTSLTGELFF. The CDR3 DNA reads as TGTGCCAGCAGCCTGGGGACTAGCTTAACCGGGGAGCTGTTTTTT.

This clone was seen once. The rearrangement uses TRBV27 and TRBJ2-7, with 8 bases that match TRBD2. The CDR3 is made up of 14 amino acids. Per germline, CDR1 MNHEY and CDR2 SMNVEV (reference sequence). Trimming cost V 5 bases and J 6 bases; bases outside gene matches: 9. The DNA for the CDR3 is TGTGCCAGCAGTCTGCAAGCGGGAGCAGGCGAGCAGTACTTC. Translated: CASSLQAGAGEQYF.

The chain links TRBV13 to TRBJ2-7, with TRBD1 identical over 7 bases. The length of the CDR3 is 13 residues. The germline CDR1 and CDR2 sequences are PRHDT and FYEKMQ (reference sequence). V lost 5 bases to trimming and J lost 3 bases; unmatched junction nucleotides: 4. CDR3: CASSTRDSYEQYF. Here the CDR3 DNA reads TGTGCCAGCAGCACCCGGGACAGCTACGAGCAGTACTTC.

The V gene is TRBV2, the J gene TRBJ2-5; either TRBD1 or TRBD2 may supply D (5 bases each). Trimming removed 6 bases at V and 0 bases at J, with 14 bases between. The CDR3 is made up of 15 amino acids. Germline CDR1 reads SNHLY; CDR2 reads FYNNEI. For the CDR3, the DNA is TGTGCCAGCAGCCCGGGACCGGGGTACCAAGAGACCCAGTACTTC. Translated, it gives CASSPGPGYQETQYF.

Comments on this clone: Germline and junction disagree at one end, which may indicate a read error. This chain joins TRBV7-3 and TRBJ2-2, with 9 bases fitting TRBD2. CDR3 length: 18 residues. Per the germline V gene, CDR1 is SGHTA and CDR2 is FQGTGA. CDR3 bases: TGTGCCAGCAGCTTAAGGTCTAGCGGGAAAGAGAACGCCGGGGAGCTGTTTTTT. Translated, it gives CASSLRSSGKENAGELFF.

The chain combines TRBV19 with TRBJ2-4; 14 positions agree with TRBD2. Germline V gene data show CDR1 as LNHDA and CDR2 as SQIVND (reference sequence). CDR3 size: 20 residues. With 2 bases clipped from V and 0 bases from J, the junction kept 9 bases outside the gene matches. CDR3 sequence reads: CASSIFGLAGGPLAKNIQYF. The CDR3 DNA reads as TGTGCCAGTAGTATATTCGGACTAGCGGGGGGTCCCCTAGCCAAAAACATTCAGTACTTC.

Here the CDR3 DNA reads TGTGCCAGCAGCTTTGTGAGGCAGTATGTCACCTTC. Amino acids: CASSFVRQYVTF. The genes are TRBV5-6 and TRBJ1-2; D is undetermined. This CDR3 has 12 residues. The germline V and J ends were trimmed by 2 bases and 13 bases, with 15 bases remaining between them. Germline CDR1 SGHDT, CDR2 YYEEEE.

J is TRBJ2-1 and V is TRBV19, with a tentative D call TRBD1 (6 bases). The CDR3 loop spans 15 amino acids. V was trimmed by 2 bases and J by 3 bases, leaving 11 bases between them. The germline V gene encodes CDR1 LNHDA and CDR2 SQIVND (reference sequence). CDR3 in DNA: TGTGCCAGTAGTATACCCGACAGGCACTACAATGAGCAGTTCTTC. This codes for CASSIPDRHYNEQFF.

The V gene is TRBV4-1, the J gene TRBJ1-1; unclear D gene. The V and J ends lost 1 base and 0 bases respectively, with 12 bases between them. This CDR3 spans 16 amino acids. Germline V CDR1 and CDR2: MGHRA, YSYEKL. CDR3 nucleotide sequence: TGCGCCAGCAGCCAAGGTAGCGGCGACTTGAACACTGAAGCTTTCTTT. This translates into CASSQGSGDLNTEAFF.

The chain joins TRBV5-1 to TRBJ1-1, with 12 bases aligning to TRBD1. The CDR3 length is 17 residues. Germline CDR1 is SGHRS and CDR2 is YFSETQ. The ends lost 2 bases at V and 8 bases at J; junction bases unmatched: 13. For the CDR3, the DNA is TGCGCCAGCAGCTTAAATAGATATGGGGACAGGGGGCTGGAAGCTTTCTTT. This encodes CASSLNRYGDRGLEAFF.

V and J are TRBV4-1 and TRBJ1-5; D call uncertain. The germline V gene encodes CDR1 MGHRA and CDR2 YSYEKL. The CDR3 is made up of 16 amino acids. Trimming took off 0 bases at V and 2 bases at J, with 11 bases between the two ends. CDR3 nucleotide sequence: TGCGCCAGCAGCCAAGAGACCCCCTGGGGCAATCAGCCCCAGCATTTT. Its protein product is CASSQETPWGNQPQHF.

The rearrangement uses TRBV19 and TRBJ2-1, with D possibly matching TRBD2 (5 bases). The CDR3 has 16 amino acids. V was clipped by 8 bases and J by 5 bases, with 22 bases between them. The germline gives CDR1 LNHDA, CDR2 SQIVND (reference sequence). CDR3 amino acids: CASSEGVGRVNNEQFF. CDR3 sequence (DNA): TGTGCCAGTTCTGAGGGCGTTGGTAGGGTGAACAATGAGCAGTTCTTC.

This chain joins TRBV29-1 and TRBJ1-1; maybe TRBD1 (5 bases). The CDR3 length is 16 residues. Trimming shortened V by 0 bases and J by 4 bases, and 18 bases separated the two germline ends. The germline V gene has CDR1 SQVTM and CDR2 ANQGSEA. This CDR3 is CSVEEELLGVSTEAFF. In DNA form, the CDR3 reads TGCAGCGTTGAAGAGGAGCTCTTGGGGGTAAGCACTGAAGCTTTCTTT. Full variable domain (remainder filled in from reference TRBV29-1 and TRBJ1-1): SAVISQKPSRDICQRGTSLTIQCQVDSQVTMMFWYRQQPGQSLTLIATANQGSEATYESGFVIDKFPISRPNLTFSTLTVSNMSPEDSSIYLCSVEEELLGVSTEAFFGQGTRLTVV.

The V and J genes are TRBV19 and TRBJ2-7; 11 bases line up with TRBD1. Trimming removed 3 bases from V and 4 bases from J; junction bases left unmatched: 5. Germline V CDR1 and CDR2: LNHDA, SQIVND (reference sequence). The CDR3 is 15 amino acids. CDR3 coding DNA: TGTGCCAGTAGTATTTGGACAGGGGGCCAATACGAGCAGTACTTC. Its protein product is CASSIWTGGQYEQYF.

The gene calls are TRBV9 and TRBJ2-7; D is ambiguous. This CDR3 has 12 amino acids. Trimming removed 4 bases from V and 5 bases from J, with 10 bases in between. The germline CDR1 and CDR2 sequences are SGDLS and YYNGEE. The CDR3 nucleotides are TGTGCCAGCAGCACCTCTGAGGACGAGCAGTACTTC. Amino acid sequence: CASSTSEDEQYF.

The chain links TRBV4-3 to TRBJ1-6, with unresolved D. The CDR3 spans 18 residues. Germline loops: CDR1 LGHNA, CDR2 YSLEER. The V end was cut by 0 bases, the J end by 0 bases, with 12 bases between. The CDR3 region has the DNA TGCGCCAGCAGCCAAGATTATATGGGGAGCTCCTATAATTCACCCCTCCACTTT. Encoded protein: CASSQDYMGSSYNSPLHF.